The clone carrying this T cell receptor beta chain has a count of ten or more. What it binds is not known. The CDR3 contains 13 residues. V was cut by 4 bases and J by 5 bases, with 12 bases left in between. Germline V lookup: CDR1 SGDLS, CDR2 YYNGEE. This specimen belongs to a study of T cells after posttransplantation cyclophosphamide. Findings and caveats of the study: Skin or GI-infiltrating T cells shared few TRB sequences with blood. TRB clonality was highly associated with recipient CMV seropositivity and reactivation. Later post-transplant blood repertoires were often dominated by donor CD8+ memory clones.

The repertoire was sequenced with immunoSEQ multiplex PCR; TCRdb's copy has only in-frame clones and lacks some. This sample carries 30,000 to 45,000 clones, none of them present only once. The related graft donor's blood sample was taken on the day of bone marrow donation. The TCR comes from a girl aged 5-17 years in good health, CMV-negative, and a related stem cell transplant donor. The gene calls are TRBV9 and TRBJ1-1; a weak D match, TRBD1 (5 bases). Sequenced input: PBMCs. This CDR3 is CASSLCGGTEAFF. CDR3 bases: TGTGCCAGCAGCCTTTGCGGGGGTACTGAAGCTTTCTTT.